The 21 T cell receptor beta chains given below trace back to one sample, sequenced in a study of blood T cell repertoires in COVID-19. TCRdb's copy holds only in-frame clones and misses some; the assay was immunoSEQ multiplex PCR. The data hold some 70,000 clones, with 65% to 85% observed a single time. Specimen: peripheral blood. The receptors come from a man aged 60-69 years with COVID-19, enrolled during active disease.

The chain recombines TRBV7-3 with TRBJ1-1; D remains ambiguous. The CDR3 length is 14 residues. Trimming removed 1 base from V and 1 base from J, with 7 bases in between. From germline, CDR1 is SGHTA and CDR2 FQGTGA. For the CDR3, the DNA is TGTGCCAGCAGCTTAAGTAACGGGAACACTGAAGCTTTCTTT. Protein: CASSLSNGNTEAFF.

V usage is TRBV20-1 and J usage is TRBJ2-1; D uncertain. The CDR3 totals 12 residues. The germline gives CDR1 DFQATT, CDR2 SNEGSKA (reference sequence). The V and J ends lost 3 bases and 7 bases respectively, with 10 bases between them. CDR3 residues: CSASTVTNEQFF. The CDR3 DNA is TGCAGTGCTAGTACAGTTACGAATGAGCAGTTCTTC.

The rearrangement joins TRBV4-1 to TRBJ2-2; 9 bases are shared with TRBD1. After removal of 0 bases from V and 4 bases from J, the junction contained 12 bases not matched to a gene. Germline V CDR1 and CDR2: MGHRA, YSYEKL. The CDR3 has 19 residues. CDR3 region: CASSQERITGGLGTGELFF. In DNA form, the CDR3 reads TGCGCCAGCAGCCAAGAGAGGATTACAGGGGGCTTAGGCACCGGGGAGCTGTTTTTT.

This clone was counted only a few times. This chain connects TRBV5-5 to TRBJ2-7, with TRBD2 matching 13 bases. CDR1 SGHKS and CDR2 YYEKEE come from the germline V gene (reference sequence). V shed 4 bases, J shed 9 bases, and the junction held 10 bases outside the gene matches. This CDR3 contains 15 residues. In DNA form, the CDR3 reads TGTGCCAGCAGCCCAGGACTAGCGGGAGACCTTTTGCAGTACTTC. It specifies CASSPGLAGDLLQYF.

The rearrangement joins TRBV9 to TRBJ1-4; TRBD1 aligns across 8 bases. Germline V gene sequence: CDR1 SGDLS, CDR2 YYNGEE. This CDR3 contains 15 residues. V was clipped by 4 bases and J by 5 bases; unmatched bases: 7. The DNA for the CDR3 is TGTGCCAGCAGCATCCAGGGGGCGCGGAATGAAAAACTGTTTTTT. It yields the protein CASSIQGARNEKLFF.

To note about this clone: Other nucleotide sequences in the sample specify the same CDR3. V usage is TRBV7-9 and J usage is TRBJ2-3; TRBD1 might be the D (6 bases). From germline, CDR1 is SEHNR and CDR2 FQNEAQ (reference sequence). Trimming removed 2 bases from V and 2 bases from J, with 8 bases in between. There are 14 residues in the CDR3. CDR3 sequence: CASSLQGSTDTQYF. The CDR3 DNA reads as TGTGCCAGCAGCTTACAGGGGTCCACAGATACGCAGTATTTT.

The chain couples TRBV7-2 to TRBJ2-1, with a possible D match to TRBD1 (5 bases). Looked up from germline, CDR1 is SGHTA and CDR2 is FQGNSA. The V end lost 1 base, the J end lost 7 bases, and 17 bases lay between the germline ends. The CDR3 consists of 16 residues. CDR3 residues: CASSLGQGVRENEQFF. The DNA of the CDR3 is TGTGCCAGCAGCTTAGGGCAGGGTGTCCGAGAAAATGAGCAGTTCTTC.

In this sample, this clone turned up a few times. The chain employs TRBV3-1 (or the pseudogene TRBV3-2) and TRBJ1-3, with 9 bases that match TRBD1. The CDR3 runs to 16 residues. Germline values: CDR1 LGHDT, CDR2 YNNKEL (reference sequence). Trimming removed 1 base from V and 3 bases from J; junction bases left unmatched: 4. CDR3: CASSQVGTGSGNTIYF. In nucleotides, the CDR3 is TGTGCCAGCAGCCAAGTCGGGACAGGGAGTGGAAACACCATATATTTT.

In its sample, this clone was seen many times. This chain uses TRBV4-1 with TRBJ1-6; perhaps TRBD1 as D (5 bases). The CDR3 sequence is 13 residues long. Trimming shortened V by 1 base and J by 12 bases, and 10 bases separated the two germline ends. Germline loops: CDR1 MGHRA, CDR2 YSYEKL. Here the CDR3 reads CASSQGEGKPLHF. The CDR3 DNA is TGCGCCAGCAGCCAAGGGGAGGGGAAACCCCTCCACTTT.

The J gene is TRBJ2-3, the V gene TRBV9; D is perhaps TRBD2 (6 bases). This CDR3 contains 19 residues. CDR1 is SGDLS and CDR2 is YYNGEE in the germline V gene. Deletions cut 0 bases from V and 3 bases from J, with 23 bases between. The CDR3 bases are TGTGCCAGCAGCGTAGCTACGACGGGGGTGATCTTGGGTACAGATACGCAGTATTTT. This encodes CASSVATTGVILGTDTQYF.

This clone showed up just once. J is TRBJ2-3 and V is TRBV19; D might be TRBD1 (6 bases). Germline V gives CDR1 LNHDA, CDR2 SQIVND (reference sequence). The ends were cut back, 4 bases at V and 8 bases at J, with 13 bases in the middle. This CDR3 region has 13 residues. This CDR3 is CASSTTGTSTQYF. CDR3 in DNA: TGTGCCAGTAGTACAACAGGGACCTCTACGCAGTATTTT.

The chain joins TRBV7-3 to TRBJ2-3, with D perhaps TRBD2 (6 bases). V dropped 5 bases and J dropped 4 bases, with 10 bases sitting between them. The CDR3 runs 13 residues. Per germline, CDR1 SGHTA and CDR2 FQGTGA. Written as DNA, the CDR3 is TGTGCCAGCAGCCTTAGCGGACCAGATACGCAGTATTTT. This encodes CASSLSGPDTQYF.

The genes are TRBV3-1 (or the pseudogene TRBV3-2) and TRBJ1-2; D not certain. With 0 bases removed from V and 4 bases from J, the gap between germline ends came to 12 bases. The germline CDR1 and CDR2 sequences are LGHDT and YNNKEL (reference sequence). This CDR3 has 15 residues. The DNA for the CDR3 is TGTGCCAGCAGCCAAGATCCTATAGCGGGCTATGGCTACACCTTC. Protein: CASSQDPIAGYGYTF.

This clone was counted a single time. The chain has TRBV5-1 and TRBJ2-7; D is possibly TRBD2 (5 bases). The CDR3 contains 14 residues. CDR1 is SGHRS, CDR2 YFSETQ, per germline. With 0 bases removed from V and 0 bases from J, the gap between germline ends came to 7 bases. Written as DNA, the CDR3 is TGCGCCAGCAGCTTGGCCGGGGACTCCTACGAGCAGTACTTC. Translating it yields CASSLAGDSYEQYF.

This clone has just one count. The chain has TRBV3-1 (or the pseudogene TRBV3-2) and TRBJ1-6; 10 bases are a match to TRBD1. From germline, CDR1 is LGHDT and CDR2 YNNKEL (reference sequence). CDR3 length: 16 residues. J was trimmed by 3 bases and V by 4 bases; bases with no gene match: 3. The CDR3 DNA reads as TGTGCCAGCAGCCCCGGGGACAGGGGCTATAATTCACCCCTCCACTTT. It yields the protein CASSPGDRGYNSPLHF.

The chain carries TRBV6-5 and TRBJ2-1, with 8 bases matching TRBD2. CDR3 length: 15 amino acids. The V segment lost 6 bases and the J segment 5 bases; nucleotides outside the gene matches: 9. The germline CDR1 and CDR2 sequences are MNHEY and SVGAGI. CDR3 loop: CASSGSGAGDNEQFF. DNA for the CDR3: TGTGCCAGCAGCGGGTCAGGAGCGGGGGACAATGAGCAGTTCTTC.

The chain has TRBV28 and TRBJ2-5; 8 bases agree with TRBD1. Trimming removed 7 bases from V and 3 bases from J; junction bases left unmatched: 4. This CDR3 has 13 residues. In germline, CDR1 is MDHEN, CDR2 SYDVKM. CDR3 nucleotide sequence: TGTGCCAGCAAAAGACAGGGGAAAGAGACCCAGTACTTC. It is translated as CASKRQGKETQYF. Drawing the rest from reference TRBV28 and TRBJ2-5, the complete variable domain is DVKVTQSSRYLVKRTGEKVFLECVQDMDHENMFWYRQDPGLGLRLIYFSYDVKMKEKGDIPEGYSVSREKKERFSLILESASTNQTSMYLCASKRQGKETQYFGPGTRLLVL.

J is TRBJ2-5 and V is TRBV5-5, with TRBD1 matching over 7 bases. CDR1 and CDR2 from the germline V gene are SGHKS and YYEKEE (reference sequence). This CDR3 comprises 14 residues. V shed 4 bases and J 3 bases; nucleotides not matched to a gene: 6. This CDR3 is CASSRDSYKETQYF. CDR3 coding DNA: TGTGCCAGCAGCAGGGACAGCTACAAAGAGACCCAGTACTTC.

The chain links TRBV5-4 to TRBJ1-2; 7 nucleotides align to TRBD1. Per the germline V gene, CDR1 is SGHNT and CDR2 is YYREEE (reference sequence). Germline trimming cut 4 bases from V and 6 bases from J; bases unmatched to any gene: 9. The CDR3 runs to 14 residues. CDR3 nucleotide sequence: TGTGCCAGCAGCCCCCGACAGGGTGGGAATGGCTACACCTTC. It specifies CASSPRQGGNGYTF.

The chain links TRBV27 to TRBJ1-6; the D gene is possibly TRBD1 (6 bases). There are 16 residues in the CDR3. Germline CDR1 and CDR2: MNHEY and SMNVEV (reference sequence). V dropped 6 bases and J dropped 3 bases, with 15 bases sitting between them. The CDR3 reads CASRPDGTNYNSPLHF. The CDR3, as DNA: TGTGCCAGCAGACCGGATGGGACAAACTATAATTCACCCCTCCACTTT.

This clone was counted between two and nine times. CDR3 bases: TGTGCCAGCAGCTTACGGGGAGGGACAGGGGCCTACGAGCAGTACTTC. The encoded protein is CASSLRGGTGAYEQYF. This chain links TRBV11-2 with TRBJ2-7, with 10 bases lining up with TRBD1. The length of the CDR3 is 16 residues. J gave up 2 bases and V 2 bases, and 6 bases lay outside the gene matches. Germline V CDR1 and CDR2: SGHAT, FQNNGV.